The rows below give T cell receptor beta chains drawn from one sample of a study of blood T cells in healthy people across ages. MiXCR, run by TCRdb on the 5' RACE reads, gives a single entry per CDR3 protein. This table has around 1.5 million distinct CDR3 sequences, almost 60% appearing once. Sequencing was carried out using blood. These TCRs come from a man between 18 and 35 years old in good health. Each CDR3 is given with its conserved first and last residue. The order of the fields is clone size, V gene, J gene, D gene, CDR3 DNA, CDR3 protein. D genes are given only for firm matches. Only part of the rows carry a size: once, few, many, or a class if the clone is expanded.

size: few
V: TRBV24-1
J: TRBJ2-4
D: -
DNA: TGTGCCACAACCGAGGTGGTTGGGGAAAGCATTCAGTACTTC
CDR3: CATTEVVGESIQYF

size: -
V: TRBV6-6
J: TRBJ1-2
D: -
DNA: TGTGCCAGCATAAGACGAGACAGAGAGTATGGCTACACCTTC
CDR3: CASIRRDREYGYTF

size: -
V: TRBV3-1
J: TRBJ2-1
D: TRBD2
DNA: TGTGCCAGCAGCCCGACGAGCGGGGCCAGGGAGCAGTTCTTC
CDR3: CASSPTSGAREQFF

size: many
V: TRBV29-1
J: TRBJ2-7
D: TRBD1
DNA: TGCAGCGTCGGGACAGGGGCCTACGAGCAGTACTTC
CDR3: CSVGTGAYEQYF

size: -
V: TRBV20-1
J: TRBJ2-5
D: -
DNA: TGCAGTGCTACCCACGAGGATGAGCCCCCGGGGGAGACCCAGTACTTC
CDR3: CSATHEDEPPGETQYF

size: -
V: TRBV20-1
J: TRBJ2-3
D: -
DNA: TGCAGTGCTAGAGATTTAGAGGGGTGGTTTTCAGATACGCAGTATTTT
CDR3: CSARDLEGWFSDTQYF

size: -
V: TRBV7-2
J: TRBJ2-3
D: -
DNA: TGTGCCAGCAGCTTCCGGGCCGGGACGCACACAGATACGCAGTATTTT
CDR3: CASSFRAGTHTDTQYF

size: few
V: TRBV14
J: TRBJ1-1
D: -
DNA: TGTGCCAGCAGCCAATACACAGGAGCGAACACTGAAGCTTTCTTT
CDR3: CASSQYTGANTEAFF

size: -
V: TRBV7-2
J: TRBJ2-7
D: -
DNA: TGTGCCAGCAGCTTAGTGCAGGGGCCGAGACTATACGAGCAGTACTTC
CDR3: CASSLVQGPRLYEQYF

size: -
V: TRBV29-1
J: TRBJ2-3
D: -
DNA: TGCAGCGCGGCCGGCGGCCCAGATACGCAGTATTTT
CDR3: CSAAGGPDTQYF

size: -
V: TRBV6-6
J: TRBJ2-3
D: -
DNA: TGTGCCAGCAGGCCCGAGGGCCCCTGGGTCACAGATACGCAGTATTTT
CDR3: CASRPEGPWVTDTQYF

size: -
V: TRBV20-1
J: TRBJ2-7
D: -
DNA: TGCAGTGCTAGTCAGAGCACAGGGCGCTACGAGCAGTACTTC
CDR3: CSASQSTGRYEQYF

size: -
V: TRBV4-1
J: TRBJ2-5
D: -
DNA: TGCGCCAGCAGCCAATACCCCGTGGAGACCCAGTACTTC
CDR3: CASSQYPVETQYF

size: few
V: TRBV4-1
J: TRBJ2-1
D: -
DNA: TGCGCCAGCAGCCAAGTTAACAAGGTAGAGCAGTTCTTC
CDR3: CASSQVNKVEQFF

size: -
V: TRBV15
J: TRBJ2-7
D: TRBD1
DNA: TGTGCCACCAGCAGAGCCGGGACAGGCCATGTTGGGTACGAGCAGTACTTC
CDR3: CATSRAGTGHVGYEQYF

size: few
V: TRBV4-1
J: TRBJ1-1
D: -
DNA: TGCGCCAGCAGCCAAGACTGGTACACTGAAGCTTTCTTT
CDR3: CASSQDWYTEAFF

size: -
V: TRBV20-1
J: TRBJ2-1
D: TRBD1
DNA: TGCAGTGCTAGAGCCCCCGGGACAGGGAAGAATGAGCAGTTCTTC
CDR3: CSARAPGTGKNEQFF

size: -
V: TRBV4-1
J: TRBJ1-2
D: -
DNA: TGCGCCAGCAGCCAAGAAGGGCAGGGCCCACGCTATGGCTACACCTTC
CDR3: CASSQEGQGPRYGYTF

size: -
V: TRBV5-1
J: TRBJ2-1
D: TRBD2
DNA: TGCGCCAGCAGCATCCAGACTAGCGTCAATGAGCAGTTCTTC
CDR3: CASSIQTSVNEQFF

size: -
V: TRBV3-1
J: TRBJ2-7
D: TRBD1
DNA: TGTGCCAGCAGCCAAGGGTCTGACAGGGAGAGAGGCTACGAGCAGTACTTC
CDR3: CASSQGSDRERGYEQYF

size: -
V: TRBV7-6
J: TRBJ1-1
D: TRBD1
DNA: TGTGCCAGCAGTTTTTTACAGGGGCGAAACACTGAAGCTTTCTTT
CDR3: CASSFLQGRNTEAFF

size: -
V: TRBV6-1
J: TRBJ2-5
D: -
DNA: TGTGCCAGCAGTGAAGAGGAAAGAGAGACCCAGTACTTC
CDR3: CASSEEERETQYF

size: once
V: TRBV3-1
J: TRBJ1-4
D: -
DNA: TGTGCCAGCAGCCATGTTGAGGAAAAACTGTTTTTT
CDR3: CASSHVEEKLFF

size: once
V: TRBV28
J: TRBJ2-1
D: TRBD2
DNA: TGTGCCAGCAGTAACCTACTAGCGGGGGGGTCAAACAATGAGCAGTTCTTC
CDR3: CASSNLLAGGSNNEQFF

size: -
V: TRBV20-1
J: TRBJ2-3
D: -
DNA: TGCAGTGGGTGGGGGGGCCCCACAGATACGCAGTATTTT
CDR3: CSGWGGPTDTQYF

size: few
V: TRBV9
J: TRBJ1-2
D: TRBD1
DNA: TGTGCCAGCAGTCCTGCAGGGGGTAAGAGCTATGGCTACACCTTC
CDR3: CASSPAGGKSYGYTF

size: -
V: TRBV5-1
J: TRBJ2-2
D: TRBD1
DNA: TGCGCCAGCAGCGCCGGGACAGGGCTGAACACCGGGGAGCTGTTTTTT
CDR3: CASSAGTGLNTGELFF

size: few
V: TRBV29-1
J: TRBJ2-1
D: -
DNA: TGCAGCGTTGTCCTAGGGACAACCTACAATGAGCAGTTCTTC
CDR3: CSVVLGTTYNEQFF

size: -
V: TRBV6-5
J: TRBJ2-7
D: -
DNA: TGTGCCAGCAGTCCCCAAACTAGGATTCTTTACGAGCAGTACTTC
CDR3: CASSPQTRILYEQYF

size: many
V: TRBV12-3/TRBV12-4
J: TRBJ2-7
D: -
DNA: TGTGCCAGCAGCCGAGCCTACGAGCAGTACTTC
CDR3: CASSRAYEQYF

size: -
V: TRBV20-1
J: TRBJ2-7
D: -
DNA: TGCAGTGCTAGTAGAGCAGGGACCTACGAGCAGTACTTC
CDR3: CSASRAGTYEQYF

size: -
V: TRBV6-5
J: TRBJ2-7
D: -
DNA: TGTGCCACCAACGGGCAGATTCAGGCCGAGCAGTACTTC
CDR3: CATNGQIQAEQYF

size: -
V: TRBV9
J: TRBJ2-1
D: -
DNA: TGTGCCAGCAGCGTAGTTTACAATGAGCAGTTCTTC
CDR3: CASSVVYNEQFF

size: -
V: TRBV20-1
J: TRBJ2-7
D: -
DNA: TGCAGTGCTACCCATTCGACAGACCTCGGCGAGCAGTACTTC
CDR3: CSATHSTDLGEQYF

size: few
V: TRBV29-1
J: TRBJ2-1
D: -
DNA: TGCAGCGTTGGGCTAGCGACAAGCTCCTACAATGAGCAGTTCTTC
CDR3: CSVGLATSSYNEQFF

size: -
V: TRBV27
J: TRBJ2-7
D: -
DNA: TGTGCCAGCCGCAGCCCGGGGACATCCGCGTCACCTGACTACGAGCAGTACTTC
CDR3: CASRSPGTSASPDYEQYF

size: once
V: TRBV6-5
J: TRBJ2-7
D: -
DNA: TGTGCCAGCAGCCCGAGGACTGAACTTTACGAGCAGTACTTC
CDR3: CASSPRTELYEQYF

size: few
V: TRBV4-3
J: TRBJ2-7
D: -
DNA: TGCGCCAGCAGCCAAGAGTCGGGGGCGCGATCCCACGAGCAGTACTTC
CDR3: CASSQESGARSHEQYF

size: few
V: TRBV20-1
J: TRBJ2-1
D: TRBD2
DNA: TGCAGTGCGCCTCACCGACTAGCGGGGGGGCGCGAGCAGTTCTTC
CDR3: CSAPHRLAGGREQFF

size: -
V: TRBV27
J: TRBJ1-2
D: TRBD1
DNA: TGTGCCAGCAGTCCGTCTACCCCGGGACAGGTGAACTATGGCTACACCTTC
CDR3: CASSPSTPGQVNYGYTF

size: many
V: TRBV6-5
J: TRBJ1-2
D: -
DNA: TGTGCCAGCAGCCCGGGGTCTAACTATGGCTACACCTTC
CDR3: CASSPGSNYGYTF

size: -
V: TRBV7-9
J: TRBJ2-3
D: -
DNA: TGTGCCAGCAGCCATGGGACGAGGAATACGCAGTATTTT
CDR3: CASSHGTRNTQYF

size: -
V: TRBV2
J: TRBJ2-7
D: -
DNA: TGTGCCAGCAGTGAAGCGCTTAGGTCTCGGGGATACGAGCAGTACTTC
CDR3: CASSEALRSRGYEQYF

size: -
V: TRBV20-1
J: TRBJ2-1
D: TRBD1
DNA: TGCAGTGCTGGAGCCCCGGACAGGGCCAGCAACGAGCAGTTCTTC
CDR3: CSAGAPDRASNEQFF

size: -
V: TRBV29-1
J: TRBJ1-1
D: -
DNA: TGCAGCGTCGGGGAGGGGGGCCTGAACACTGAAGCTTTCTTT
CDR3: CSVGEGGLNTEAFF

size: -
V: TRBV7-9
J: TRBJ2-7
D: TRBD1
DNA: TGTGCCGCGATACAGGGGCCCTTCTTCGAGCAGTACTTC
CDR3: CAAIQGPFFEQYF

size: few
V: TRBV19
J: TRBJ2-7
D: TRBD1
DNA: TGTGCCAGTAGTATGGACCCTCGACAGGGGGCCTACGAGCAGTACTTC
CDR3: CASSMDPRQGAYEQYF

size: -
V: TRBV27
J: TRBJ2-1
D: -
DNA: TGTGCCACGGGGGCCGTGGGGGAGGGCCCTCGGGACAATGAGCAGTTCTTC
CDR3: CATGAVGEGPRDNEQFF

size: -
V: TRBV15
J: TRBJ1-2
D: -
DNA: TGTGCCACCAACGACGGAGGGGGCTACACCTTC
CDR3: CATNDGGGYTF

size: few
V: TRBV4-2
J: TRBJ2-5
D: TRBD2
DNA: TGTGCCAGCAGCCAAGATGATAGCGGGGGCCAAGAGACCCAGTACTTC
CDR3: CASSQDDSGGQETQYF

size: few
V: TRBV11-2
J: TRBJ2-3
D: -
DNA: TGTGCCAGCGGGGGCCCAGATACGCAGTATTTT
CDR3: CASGGPDTQYF

size: few
V: TRBV18
J: TRBJ2-7
D: -
DNA: TGTGCCAGCTCACCATTCCGATTGGGTTCGGCCTCCTACGAGCAGTACTTC
CDR3: CASSPFRLGSASYEQYF

size: few
V: TRBV12-3/TRBV12-4
J: TRBJ2-1
D: TRBD2
DNA: TGTGCCAGCAGTTTATTTGCTAGCGGGGATGAGCAGTTCTTC
CDR3: CASSLFASGDEQFF

size: -
V: TRBV27
J: TRBJ2-1
D: TRBD2
DNA: TGTGCCAGCAGGGGAAGCGGGAGGGCCAATGAGCAGTTCTTC
CDR3: CASRGSGRANEQFF